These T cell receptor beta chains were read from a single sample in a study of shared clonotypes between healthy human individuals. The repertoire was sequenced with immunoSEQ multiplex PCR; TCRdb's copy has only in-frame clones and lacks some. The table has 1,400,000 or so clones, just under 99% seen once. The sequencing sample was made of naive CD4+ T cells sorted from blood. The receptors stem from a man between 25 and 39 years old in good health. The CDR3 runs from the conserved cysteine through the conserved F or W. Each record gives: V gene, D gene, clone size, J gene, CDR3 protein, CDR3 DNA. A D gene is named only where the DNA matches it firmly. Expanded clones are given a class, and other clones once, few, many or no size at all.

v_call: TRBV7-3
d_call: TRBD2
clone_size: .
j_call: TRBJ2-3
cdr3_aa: CASSWTSGTMDTQYF
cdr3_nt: TGTGCCAGCAGTTGGACTAGCGGGACCATGGATACGCAGTATTTT

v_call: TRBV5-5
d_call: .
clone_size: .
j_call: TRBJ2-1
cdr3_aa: CASSLQSDREQFF
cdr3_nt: TGTGCCAGCAGCTTGCAGTCCGACCGTGAGCAGTTCTTC

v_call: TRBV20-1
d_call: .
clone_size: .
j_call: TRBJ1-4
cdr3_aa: CSATPNEKLFF
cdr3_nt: TGCAGTGCTACACCGAATGAAAAACTGTTTTTT

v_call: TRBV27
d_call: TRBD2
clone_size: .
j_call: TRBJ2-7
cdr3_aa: CASSLGLAGGYEQYF
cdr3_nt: TGTGCCAGCAGTCTCGGGCTAGCGGGGGGCTACGAGCAGTACTTC

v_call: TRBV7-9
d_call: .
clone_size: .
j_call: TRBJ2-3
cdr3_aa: CASSLMGGDTDTQYF
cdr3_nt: TGTGCCAGCAGCTTAATGGGGGGAGACACAGATACGCAGTATTTT

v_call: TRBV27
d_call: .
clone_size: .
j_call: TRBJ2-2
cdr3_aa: CASSSKVDTGELFF
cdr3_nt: TGTGCCAGCAGTTCGAAGGTCGACACCGGGGAGCTGTTTTTT

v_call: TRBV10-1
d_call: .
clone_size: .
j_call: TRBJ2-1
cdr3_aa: CASSEFIGSSYNEQFF
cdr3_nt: TGCGCCAGCAGTGAGTTTATAGGGAGCTCCTACAATGAGCAGTTCTTC

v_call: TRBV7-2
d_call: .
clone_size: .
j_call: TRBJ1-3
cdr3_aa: CASSPIRGNTIYF
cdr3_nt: TGTGCCAGCAGCCCTATACGCGGAAACACCATATATTTT

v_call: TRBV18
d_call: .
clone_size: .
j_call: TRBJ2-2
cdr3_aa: CASSPTEATLNTGELFF
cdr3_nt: TGTGCCAGCTCTCCGACTGAGGCTACCCTCAACACCGGGGAGCTGTTTTTT

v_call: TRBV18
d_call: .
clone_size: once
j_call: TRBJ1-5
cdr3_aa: CASSPPSRDGNQPQHF
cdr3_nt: TGTGCCAGCTCACCACCGTCCAGGGATGGGAATCAGCCCCAGCATTTT

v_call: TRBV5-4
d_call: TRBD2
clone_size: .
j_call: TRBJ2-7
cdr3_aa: CASSLGLAGFFNEQYF
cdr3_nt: TGTGCCAGCAGCTTGGGTCTAGCGGGTTTTTTCAACGAGCAGTACTTC

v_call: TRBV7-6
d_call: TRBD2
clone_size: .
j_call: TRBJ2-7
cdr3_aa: CASSLGSLASGSLEQYF
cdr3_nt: TGTGCCAGCAGCTTAGGATCGCTGGCTAGCGGGTCTCTCGAGCAGTACTTC